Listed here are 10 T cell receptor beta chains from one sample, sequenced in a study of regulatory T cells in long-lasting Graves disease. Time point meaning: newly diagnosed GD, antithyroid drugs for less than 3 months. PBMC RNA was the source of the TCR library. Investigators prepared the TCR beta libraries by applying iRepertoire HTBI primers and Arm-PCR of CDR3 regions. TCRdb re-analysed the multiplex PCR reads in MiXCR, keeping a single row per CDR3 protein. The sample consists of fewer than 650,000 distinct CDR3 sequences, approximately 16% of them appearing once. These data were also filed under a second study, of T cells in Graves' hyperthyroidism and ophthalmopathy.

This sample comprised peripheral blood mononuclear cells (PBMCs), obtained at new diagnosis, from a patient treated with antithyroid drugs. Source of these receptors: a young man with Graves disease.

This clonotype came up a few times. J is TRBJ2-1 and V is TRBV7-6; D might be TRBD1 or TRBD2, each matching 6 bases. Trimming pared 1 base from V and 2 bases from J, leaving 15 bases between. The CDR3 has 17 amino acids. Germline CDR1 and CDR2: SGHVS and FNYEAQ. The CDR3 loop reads CASSLGGAGNPYNEQFF. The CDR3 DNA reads TGTGCCAGCAGCTTAGGGGGGGCGGGTAATCCCTACAATGAGCAGTTCTTC.

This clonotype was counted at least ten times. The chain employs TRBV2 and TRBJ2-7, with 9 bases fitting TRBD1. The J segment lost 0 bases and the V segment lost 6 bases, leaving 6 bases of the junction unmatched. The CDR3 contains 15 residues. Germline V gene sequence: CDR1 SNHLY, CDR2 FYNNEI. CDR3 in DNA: TGTGCCAGCAGCGTACAGGGGGCGGGCTCCTACGAGCAGTACTTC. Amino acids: CASSVQGAGSYEQYF.

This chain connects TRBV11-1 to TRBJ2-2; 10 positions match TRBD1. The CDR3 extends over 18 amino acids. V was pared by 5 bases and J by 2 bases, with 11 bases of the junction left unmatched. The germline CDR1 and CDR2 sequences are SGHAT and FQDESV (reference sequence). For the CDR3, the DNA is TGTGCCAGCAGCCCCCCCTGGGACAGGGGAGGCAACACCGGGGAGCTGTTTTTT. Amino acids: CASSPPWDRGGNTGELFF.

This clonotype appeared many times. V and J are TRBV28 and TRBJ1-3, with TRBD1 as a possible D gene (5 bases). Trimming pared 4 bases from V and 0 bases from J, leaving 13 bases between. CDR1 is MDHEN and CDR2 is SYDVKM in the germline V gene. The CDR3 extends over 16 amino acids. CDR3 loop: CASSSPGTISGNTIYF. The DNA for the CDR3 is TGTGCCAGCAGTTCCCCGGGGACCATCTCTGGAAACACCATATATTTT. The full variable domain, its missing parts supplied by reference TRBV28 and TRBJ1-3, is DVKVTQSSRYLVKRTGEKVFLECVQDMDHENMFWYRQDPGLGLRLIYFSYDVKMKEKGDIPEGYSVSREKKERFSLILESASTNQTSMYLCASSSPGTISGNTIYFGEGSWLTVV.

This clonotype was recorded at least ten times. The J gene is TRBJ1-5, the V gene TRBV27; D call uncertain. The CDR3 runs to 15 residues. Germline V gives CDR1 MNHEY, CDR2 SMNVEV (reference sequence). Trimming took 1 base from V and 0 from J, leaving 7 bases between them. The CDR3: CASSLYGYSNQPQHF. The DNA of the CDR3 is TGTGCCAGCAGTTTATACGGCTATAGCAATCAGCCCCAGCATTTT.

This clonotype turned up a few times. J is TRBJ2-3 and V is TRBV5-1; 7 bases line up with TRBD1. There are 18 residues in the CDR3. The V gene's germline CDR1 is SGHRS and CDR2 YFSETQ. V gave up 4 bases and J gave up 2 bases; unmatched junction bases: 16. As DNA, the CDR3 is TGCGCCAGCAGCCGGGGACAGACCTTTAAGGGGCACACAGATACGCAGTATTTT. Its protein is CASSRGQTFKGHTDTQYF.

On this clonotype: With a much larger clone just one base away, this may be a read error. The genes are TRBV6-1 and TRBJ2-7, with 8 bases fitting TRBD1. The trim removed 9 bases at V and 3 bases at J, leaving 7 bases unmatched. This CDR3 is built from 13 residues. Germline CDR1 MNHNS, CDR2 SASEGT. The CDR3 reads CARTYGQGYEQYF. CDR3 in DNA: TGTGCCAGGACCTACGGACAGGGCTACGAGCAGTACTTC.

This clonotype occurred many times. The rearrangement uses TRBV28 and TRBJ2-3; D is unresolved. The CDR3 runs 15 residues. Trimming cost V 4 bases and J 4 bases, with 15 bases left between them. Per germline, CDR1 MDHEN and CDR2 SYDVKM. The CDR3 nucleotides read TGTGCCAGCAGTTCCCCGACGCACGTAGCAGATACGCAGTATTTT. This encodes CASSSPTHVADTQYF.

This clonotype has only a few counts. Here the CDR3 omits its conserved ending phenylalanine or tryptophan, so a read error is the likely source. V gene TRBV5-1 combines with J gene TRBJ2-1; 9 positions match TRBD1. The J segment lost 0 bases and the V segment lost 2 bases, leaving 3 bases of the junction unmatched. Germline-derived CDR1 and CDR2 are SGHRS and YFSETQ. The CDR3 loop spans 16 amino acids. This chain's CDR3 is CASSLQGASSYNEQFS. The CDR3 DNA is TGCGCCAGCAGCTTACAGGGGGCAAGCTCCTACAATGAGCAGTTCTCC.

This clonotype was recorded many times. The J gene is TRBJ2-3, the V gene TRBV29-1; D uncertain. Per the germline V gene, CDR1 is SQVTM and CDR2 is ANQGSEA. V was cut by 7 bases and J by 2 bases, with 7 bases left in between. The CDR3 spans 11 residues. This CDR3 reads CSAGTTDTQYF. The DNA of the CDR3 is TGCAGCGCAGGCACCACAGATACGCAGTATTTT.